This T cell receptor beta chain was obtained from a study of siplizumab effects on memory and regulatory T cells. General study results and limits: Proof of suppressive function in proliferating Tregs from siplizumab cultures was not established. Roughly 75-95% of proliferating CD4+ or CD8+ clones lacked a naive or memory phenotype that could be assigned. Memory cells seemed less diverse than naive T cells, which also seemed major contributors to the alloresponse.

Measured with immunoSEQ multiplex PCR; TCRdb has only the in-frame clones, and not every one. The table has 100,000 or so clones, about 92% seen once; the top ten hold approximately 0.32%. As for this clone: The antigen remains undetermined.

CDR3 size: 14 residues. V lost 3 bases, J lost 5 bases, and 6 bases stayed unmatched. CDR1 and CDR2 from the germline V gene are SGDLS and YYNGEE. The sample taken for sequencing was CD4+ T cells sorted from blood. The chain uses TRBV9 and TRBJ1-1, with 8 bases lining up with TRBD1. This receptor was identified in a human donor in good health. The DNA for the CDR3 is TGTGCCAGCAGCGGAGTCGGACAGGGAACTGAAGCTTTCTTT. This gives the protein CASSGVGQGTEAFF.